This TCR beta chain was recovered during a study of radiotherapy plus CTLA-4 blockade in lung cancer. The CDR3 covers 14 residues. Between the trimmed V and J ends, which lost 4 bases and 2 bases, there was a span of 13 bases. Germline CDR1 and CDR2: SGHRS and YFSETQ. TCRdb's table, derived via immunoSEQ multiplex PCR, lists solely in-frame clones and lacks some. The sample contains approximately 100,000 clones, roughly four fifths of which appear only once. This clonotype was obtained from a human donor with non-small cell lung cancer who had a partial response to radiotherapy plus ipilimumab. The sample consisted of peripheral blood, taken from a patient treated with radiotherapy plus ipilimumab. The chain has TRBV5-1 and TRBJ2-7, with a possible D match to TRBD1 (6 bases). The CDR3 spells CASSQQGFTYEQYF. The CDR3 DNA follows: TGCGCCAGCAGCCAACAGGGATTCACCTACGAGCAGTACTTC.